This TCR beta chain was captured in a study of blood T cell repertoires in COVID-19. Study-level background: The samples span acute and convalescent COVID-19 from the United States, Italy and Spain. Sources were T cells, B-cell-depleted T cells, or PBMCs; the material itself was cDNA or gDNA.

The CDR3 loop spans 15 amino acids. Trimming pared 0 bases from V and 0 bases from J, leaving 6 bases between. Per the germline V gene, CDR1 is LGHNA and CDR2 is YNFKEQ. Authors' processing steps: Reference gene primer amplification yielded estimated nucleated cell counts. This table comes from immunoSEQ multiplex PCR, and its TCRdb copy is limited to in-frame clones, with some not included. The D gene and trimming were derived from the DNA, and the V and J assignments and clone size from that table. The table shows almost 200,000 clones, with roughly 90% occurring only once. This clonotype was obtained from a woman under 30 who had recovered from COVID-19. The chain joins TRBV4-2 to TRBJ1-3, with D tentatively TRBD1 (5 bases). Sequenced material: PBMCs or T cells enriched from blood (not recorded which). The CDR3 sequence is CASSQDGASGNTIYF. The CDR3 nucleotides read TGTGCCAGCAGCCAAGATGGGGCCTCTGGAAACACCATATATTTT.